These T cell receptor beta chains were read from a single sample in a study of T-cell memory formation after mild COVID-19. TCRdb re-called the 5' RACE reads through MiXCR, storing one row per CDR3 protein. The sample consists of about 390,000 distinct CDR3 sequences, about 17% of them appearing once. Sequencing was performed on PBMCs or a T cell subset sorted from them (not recorded which). These TCRs come from a man between 18 and 35 years old who had mild COVID-19 (a few samples of this study predate the infection). Cell type and time point are not known. Both conserved end residues are trimmed from each CDR3.

ASSHPGGSGSGYT TRBJ1-2 TRBV4-3
ASGDRGATNEKLF TRBJ1-4 TRBV7-2
ASSFGGVGETQY TRBJ2-5 TRBV5-1
ASSQEAGPYNEQF TRBJ2-1 TRBV14
ASSPESRISPLH TRBJ1-6 TRBV9
ASGWSPNQPQH TRBJ1-5 TRBV27
ASSPNWDSLQY TRBJ2-7 TRBV4-3
ASSFFQGPRDTQY TRBJ2-3 TRBV5-5
SARSWPNTEAF TRBJ1-1 TRBV20-1
SANSFGGGAYGYT TRBJ1-2 TRBV20-1
ASSPGQLDTDTQY TRBJ2-3 TRBV7-9
ASSSRVGQGAQETQY TRBJ2-5 TRBV11-2
ASRLILNTEAF TRBJ1-1 TRBV6-5
ASSEYGGGETQY TRBJ2-5 TRBV2
ATRDGGTDTQY TRBJ2-3 TRBV24-1
ASSPIAGDRTDTQY TRBJ2-3 TRBV6-5
ASSPRGRGGTDTQY TRBJ2-3 TRBV7-9
ASKRRGFGDTQY TRBJ2-3 TRBV7-2
AISEPQRGTEAF TRBJ1-1 TRBV10-3
ASRSQGAPTEAF TRBJ1-1 TRBV12-3/TRBV12-4
ASSLEYGGGADTQY TRBJ2-3 TRBV5-1
ASSENSGANVLT TRBJ2-6 TRBV7-9
ASSLVLGSNQPQH TRBJ1-5 TRBV7-2
ASSRGTGGVPGLAKNIQY TRBJ2-4 TRBV5-1
ASSLGNSVAKNIQY TRBJ2-4 TRBV5-1
ASSSDPVEQF TRBJ2-1 TRBV5-1
ASTRDGGTDTQY TRBJ2-3 TRBV5-1
ASNQAPTDTQY TRBJ2-3 TRBV2
ASSRTGREQY TRBJ2-7 TRBV5-6
ASRKTGGDEQF TRBJ2-1 TRBV19
ASSHLAGKETQY TRBJ2-5 TRBV5-1
ASSVEGTTTYEQY TRBJ2-7 TRBV9
ASRYGTVNTGELF TRBJ2-2 TRBV12-3/TRBV12-4
ASSSRTGGTDTQY TRBJ2-3 TRBV7-6
ASSLGQGRGELF TRBJ2-2 TRBV11-2
ASSSGTREETQY TRBJ2-5 TRBV5-1
ASSLRGGGGYT TRBJ1-2 TRBV7-2
AISESRDGPYSGNTIY TRBJ1-3 TRBV10-3
ASIENREGSYGYT TRBJ1-2 TRBV7-9
ASSFPTANTGELF TRBJ2-2 TRBV11-2
ASRATAPGGGYT TRBJ1-2 TRBV2
ASSPFWGPPGGYGYT TRBJ1-2 TRBV7-8
ASSSPNYRGNSPLH TRBJ1-6 TRBV27
ASSLEWGLFSYEQY TRBJ2-7 TRBV5-1
ASSDFYEQY TRBJ2-7 TRBV12-3/TRBV12-4
ASRRQGGHEQY TRBJ2-7 TRBV7-9
ASSPGTGGTSDGELF TRBJ2-2 TRBV5-1
ASSKGQTEAF TRBJ1-1 TRBV21-1
ASMGLAANTGELF TRBJ2-2 TRBV12-3/TRBV12-4
ATSDLRRDGQETQY TRBJ2-5 TRBV24-1
ASTELEGTEAF TRBJ1-1 TRBV5-1
ASSLLPGTAPGSGYGYT TRBJ1-2 TRBV7-2
SARGRGGGEKLF TRBJ1-4 TRBV20-1
ASSVEQNYGYT TRBJ1-2 TRBV7-6
ASSLVEGVETQY TRBJ2-5 TRBV7-9